This T cell receptor (beta chain) was observed in a study of blood T cell repertoires in COVID-19. Study background: The analysed material was cDNA or gDNA that came from T cells, B-cell-depleted T cells, or PBMCs.

Trimming took off 0 bases at V and 5 bases at J, with 18 bases between the two ends. Germline-derived CDR1 and CDR2 are SGHRS and YFSETQ. This CDR3 spans 16 amino acids. Original processing methods: Estimation of nucleated cell counts was performed using reference gene primer amplification. Here immunoSEQ multiplex PCR was the method, and the copy in TCRdb shows in-frame clones only, minus some. V and J calls and clone size follow that table, whereas D and trimming were derived from the DNA. The table has roughly 240,000 clones, 82% seen once; the top ten hold approximately 4.5%. This TCR was recovered from a woman in her 70s with acute or convalescent COVID-19. The sequenced sample consisted of peripheral blood. The chain combines TRBV5-1 with TRBJ2-7; maybe TRBD2 (6 bases). In nucleotides, the CDR3 is TGCGCCAGCAGCTTGGCTCCGGGGTCCGGGGGTGACGAGCAGTACTTC. Translated, it gives CASSLAPGSGGDEQYF.